One sample yielded the 25 T cell receptor beta chains listed below, sequenced in a study of cytomegalovirus exposure and HLA in healthy donors. The PCR ran on 60 Vbeta and 13 Jbeta primers. Generated by immunoSEQ multiplex PCR, the TCRdb table keeps only in-frame clones and is missing some. This table has 180,000 or so clones, 76% appearing once. The sequencing sample was made of PBMCs. The receptors derive from a female donor in good health and CMV-seronegative.

The rearrangement joins TRBV28 to TRBJ1-5, with no clear D. The V gene lost 3 bases and the J gene lost 7 bases, with 4 bases spanning the gap. In germline, CDR1 is MDHEN, CDR2 SYDVKM. The CDR3 has 11 amino acids. The CDR3 spells CASSFKQPQHF. CDR3 bases: TGTGCCAGCAGTTTCAAACAGCCCCAGCATTTT.

CDR3 sequence reads: CASSQPFQETQYF. Here the CDR3 DNA reads TGTGCCAGCAGCCAACCCTTCCAAGAGACCCAGTACTTC. The J gene is TRBJ2-5, the V gene TRBV4-2; D is uncertain. The germline V gene has CDR1 LGHNA and CDR2 YNFKEQ. CDR3 length equals 13 residues. Between the trimmed V and J ends, which lost 2 bases and 1 base, there was a span of 5 bases.

This clone was counted only a few times. This rearrangement joins TRBV5-4 to TRBJ1-2; TRBD1 is a possible D gene (5 bases). CDR3 length: 15 amino acids. The V and J ends lost 4 bases and 5 bases respectively, with 18 bases between them. Germline V CDR1 and CDR2: SGHNT, YYREEE (reference sequence). The CDR3 coding sequence is TGTGCCAGCAGCCGGCCCGGGGGGGTTGGGTATGGCTACACCTTC. This gives the protein CASSRPGGVGYGYTF.

The chain uses TRBV27 and TRBJ1-5; weak D call: TRBD1 (6 bases). Per germline, CDR1 MNHEY and CDR2 SMNVEV (reference sequence). The CDR3 contains 16 residues. Trimming cost V 2 bases and J 5 bases, with 16 bases left between them. CDR3 in amino acids: CASSLGPGRGYQPQHF. The CDR3 DNA reads as TGTGCCAGCAGTTTAGGTCCGGGCAGGGGATATCAGCCCCAGCATTTT.

CDR3 protein: CASSRGGSTGELFF. CDR3 DNA: TGTGCCAGCAGCCGCGGGGGGAGCACCGGGGAGCTGTTTTTT. V usage is TRBV6-5 and J usage is TRBJ2-2; 8 positions match TRBD2. The CDR3 has 14 amino acids. The V gene end was trimmed by 6 bases and the J gene end by 4 bases; junction bases not matched to a gene: 4. In germline, CDR1 is MNHEY, CDR2 SVGAGI.

This chain links TRBV27 with TRBJ2-1; TRBD2 agrees at 12 bases. This CDR3 region has 15 residues. Germline CDR1 is MNHEY and CDR2 is SMNVEV (reference sequence). V shed 8 bases, J shed 7 bases, and the junction held 9 bases outside the gene matches. The CDR3 protein is CASSYRTSGINEQFF. The CDR3 region has the DNA TGTGCCAGCTCATACCGGACTAGCGGGATTAATGAGCAGTTCTTC.

The chain uses TRBV4-3 and TRBJ1-2; 7 positions match TRBD1. The germline V gene has CDR1 LGHNA and CDR2 YSLEER. This CDR3 is built from 15 residues. The junction had 7 bases not matched to a gene; V was cut back by 2 bases and J by 4 bases. The DNA for the CDR3 is TGCGCCAGCAGCCAACTGGCCTGGGACAGCTATGGCTACACCTTC. Protein product: CASSQLAWDSYGYTF.

This clone came up once. The chain couples TRBV7-2 to TRBJ1-2; D is unclear. The CDR3 is 14 residues long. V lost 1 base and J 14 bases, leaving 20 bases between the germline ends. Germline V CDR1 and CDR2: SGHTA, FQGNSA. The CDR3 DNA reads TGTGCCAGCAGCTTAGGTTCGGGAACGAAGGAGTATACCTTC. Translated: CASSLGSGTKEYTF.

The rearrangement uses TRBV29-1 and TRBJ2-1, with a weak D call TRBD1 (5 bases). Deletions cut 3 bases from V and 4 bases from J, with 19 bases between. The CDR3 is 16 amino acids. CDR1 and CDR2 from the germline V gene are SQVTM and ANQGSEA. The CDR3 reads CSVDRPRAGLYNEQFF. Here the CDR3 DNA reads TGCAGCGTTGACCGACCCAGGGCCGGGCTGTACAATGAGCAGTTCTTC.

V gene TRBV5-6 combines with J gene TRBJ1-3, with D hard to call. The V and J ends lost 4 bases and 2 bases respectively, with 13 bases between them. There are 15 residues in the CDR3. CDR1 SGHDT and CDR2 YYEEEE come from the germline V gene. The CDR3: CASSSYTTAGNTIYF. As DNA, the CDR3 is TGTGCCAGCAGCAGCTACACTACCGCTGGAAACACCATATATTTT.

V is TRBV28 and J is TRBJ2-3; 7 nucleotides align to TRBD2. The CDR3 runs to 16 residues. Germline V CDR1 and CDR2: MDHEN, SYDVKM. V dropped 0 bases and J dropped 0; count of bases not matched to a gene: 3. As DNA, the CDR3 is TGTGCCAGCAGTTTATGGTCTAGCGGTAGCACAGATACGCAGTATTTT. This gives the protein CASSLWSSGSTDTQYF.

The chain has TRBV28 and TRBJ1-4; D ambiguous. Trimming removed 7 bases at V and 9 bases at J, with 18 bases between. Germline loops: CDR1 MDHEN, CDR2 SYDVKM. This CDR3 has 14 amino acids. CDR3 region: CASTSSGSGKKLFF. The CDR3 DNA is TGTGCCAGCACCTCCTCGGGGTCGGGGAAAAAACTGTTTTTT.

CDR3 sequence: CASKNIEQFF. The CDR3 DNA reads as TGTGCCAGCAAGAACATTGAGCAGTTCTTC. The V gene is TRBV27, the J gene TRBJ2-1; D not resolved. CDR3 length: 10 amino acids. From germline, CDR1 is MNHEY and CDR2 SMNVEV (reference sequence). Trimming stripped 7 bases from V and 9 bases from J, with 7 bases between.

This chain connects TRBV5-1 to TRBJ1-2; TRBD1 matches 10 bases. CDR1 and CDR2 (germline): SGHRS, YFSETQ. The CDR3 totals 17 residues. The V and J ends lost 0 bases and 1 base, in that order; junction bases with no gene match: 6. CDR3 bases: TGCGCCAGCAGCTTGGATTCCGGGACAGGGGTTAACTATGGCTACACCTTC. As protein: CASSLDSGTGVNYGYTF.

This chain links TRBV6-1 with TRBJ1-1; D remains unclear. V was trimmed by 7 bases and J by 7 bases, leaving 10 bases between them. Germline CDR1 reads MNHNS; CDR2 reads SASEGT. This CDR3 has 11 amino acids. CDR3 amino acids: CASTGRGEAFF. CDR3 DNA sequence: TGTGCCAGCACAGGTCGGGGTGAAGCTTTCTTT.

In its sample, this clone was seen a few times. The chain employs TRBV7-2 and TRBJ1-1; D remains unclear. The CDR3 has 13 amino acids. Germline CDR1 and CDR2: SGHTA and FQGNSA. The ends were cut back, 0 bases at V and 10 bases at J, with 12 bases in the middle. Here the CDR3 reads CASSLAGRGGAFF. The CDR3 region has the DNA TGTGCCAGCAGCTTAGCCGGTAGAGGTGGAGCTTTCTTT.

The chain combines TRBV5-4 with TRBJ1-2, with TRBD1 identical over 7 bases. Trimming took 1 base from V and 5 from J; bases not matched to a gene: 2. The CDR3 is 13 amino acids. Germline lookup yields CDR1 SGHNT and CDR2 YYREEE (reference sequence). The CDR3 DNA sequence: TGTGCCAGCAGCTTGAGGACAGGATATGGCTACACCTTC. Its translation is CASSLRTGYGYTF. Using reference TRBV5-4 and TRBJ1-2 for the parts outside the CDR3, the full variable domain is ETGVTQSPTHLIKTRGQQVTLRCSSQSGHNTVSWYQQALGQGPQFIFQYYREEENGRGNFPPRFSGLQFPNYSSELNVNALELDDSALYLCASSLRTGYGYTFGSGTRLTVV.

V usage is TRBV6-5 and J usage is TRBJ2-2; D remains ambiguous. V lost 0 bases to trimming and J lost 6 bases, with 14 bases between them. This CDR3 contains 16 residues. Germline V gives CDR1 MNHEY, CDR2 SVGAGI. The CDR3: CASSYSDSRWPGELFF. The CDR3 DNA reads TGTGCCAGCAGTTACTCCGACTCGCGATGGCCCGGGGAGCTGTTTTTT.

This chain connects TRBV9 to TRBJ2-5; TRBD1 matches at 10 bases. The CDR3 sequence is 15 residues long. V trimming: 4 bases; J trimming: 4 bases; junction bases outside the gene matches: 7. Looked up from germline, CDR1 is SGDLS and CDR2 is YYNGEE. The CDR3 region has the DNA TGTGCCAGCAGCTTCCGGGACAGGGGCCCAGAGACCCAGTACTTC. As protein: CASSFRDRGPETQYF.

The CDR3 DNA sequence: TGTGCCAGCAGCTGGACTAGCGGGAGCTCAGATACGCAGTATTTT. Translating it yields CASSWTSGSSDTQYF. The chain has TRBV7-9 and TRBJ2-3, with 13 bases fitting TRBD2. Trimming took 4 bases from V and 4 from J; bases not matched to a gene: 2. Germline assignment: CDR1 SEHNR and CDR2 FQNEAQ (reference sequence). The CDR3 extends over 15 amino acids.

This clone has just a few counts. The V gene is TRBV4-2, the J gene TRBJ2-7, with a possible D match to TRBD2 (5 bases). The germline gives CDR1 LGHNA, CDR2 YNFKEQ. The V end was cut by 5 bases, the J end by 2 bases, with 13 bases between. The length of the CDR3 is 14 residues. Here the CDR3 DNA reads TGTGCCAGCAGCGGACCGGGAATTACCTACGAGCAGTACTTC. The encoded protein is CASSGPGITYEQYF.

The J gene is TRBJ2-7, the V gene TRBV5-1; 7 nucleotides align to TRBD1. Germline CDR1 is SGHRS and CDR2 is YFSETQ. This CDR3 spans 13 amino acids. Germline trimming cut 4 bases from V and 10 bases from J; bases unmatched to any gene: 11. The chain's CDR3 is CASSPLDRDNQYF. The CDR3 bases are TGCGCCAGCAGCCCGCTCGACAGGGATAATCAGTACTTC.

V and J are TRBV30 and TRBJ1-5; D uncertain. V gave up 5 bases and J gave up 5 bases, with 16 bases separating them. The V gene's germline CDR1 is GTSNPN and CDR2 SVGIG (reference sequence). This CDR3 region has 14 residues. The CDR3 sequence: CAWAGVGYYQPQHF. CDR3 bases: TGTGCCTGGGCCGGGGTAGGCTACTATCAGCCCCAGCATTTT.

In its sample, this clone was seen once. The junction departs from germline at one end; a sequencing error may be responsible. This chain uses TRBV7-3 with TRBJ2-7; 8 nucleotides agree with TRBD1. The CDR3 loop spans 15 amino acids. Per the germline V gene, CDR1 is SGHTA and CDR2 is FQGTGA. CDR3 in DNA: TGTGCCAGCAGCTTGATGGGGCAGGGGGCCTACGGGCAGTACTTC. Encoded protein: CASSLMGQGAYGQYF.

There are a few counts of this clone. An end of the junction does not agree with germline; a read error may underlie this. V and J are TRBV4-2 and TRBJ2-6, with TRBD1 as a possible D gene (5 bases). Germline V gene data show CDR1 as LGHNA and CDR2 as YNFKEQ. The CDR3 has 16 residues. This CDR3 is CASSQDGDSGANGLTF. DNA of the CDR3: TGTGCCAGCAGCCAAGATGGGGATTCTGGGGCCAACGGCCTGACTTTC.